Listed below are T cell receptor beta chains from one sample, sequenced in a study of blood T cell repertoires in COVID-19. Sequencing was performed with immunoSEQ multiplex PCR; in TCRdb, only in-frame clones are kept and a portion is missing. The repertoire holds roughly 120,000 clones, with approximately 82% as singletons. Sequencing used peripheral blood. The receptors shown here come from a man aged 25 to 40 with acute or convalescent COVID-19. Each CDR3 is given with its conserved first and last residue. Fields, in order: V gene, J gene, CDR3 protein.

>TRBV29-1|TRBJ1-5
CSAGGNSNQPQHF
>TRBV6-2/TRBV6-3|TRBJ1-2
CASSYSLQGENGYTF
>TRBV6-2/TRBV6-3|TRBJ2-1
CASSSLAGSGNEQFF
>TRBV11-2|TRBJ1-2
CASRSPGHQTGGYTF
>TRBV28|TRBJ1-1
CASRGQGSPEAFF
>TRBV6-5|TRBJ1-2
CASSYSSPAGSYGYTF
>TRBV6-5|TRBJ1-2
CASTEGYGYTF
>TRBV7-8|TRBJ2-5
CASSLGVGAAETQYF
>TRBV3-1/TRBV3-2|TRBJ2-5
CASSPRLAGTFYQETQYF
>TRBV27|TRBJ2-5
CASSLKRNIGTQYF
>TRBV18|TRBJ2-3
CASSPGRVNTDTQYF
>TRBV6-2/TRBV6-3|TRBJ1-2
CASSYSGGAGGYTF
>TRBV15|TRBJ2-3
CATSRTSGDTDTQYF
>TRBV2|TRBJ2-7
CASSEATIAGAYEQYF
>TRBV29-1|TRBJ2-3
CSVKNWGAGQDTQYF
>TRBV5-1|TRBJ2-7
CASSSRGALYEQYF
>TRBV11-3|TRBJ2-1
CASSLRGLAEQFF
>TRBV6-6|TRBJ1-5
CASSRFRDRSRNQPQHF
>TRBV19|TRBJ1-1
CASSLQGGNTEAFF
>TRBV9|TRBJ1-1
CASSVDGQGMNTEAFF
>TRBV5-1|TRBJ1-1
CASSSHYDLNTEAFF
>TRBV5-4|TRBJ2-1
CASSPGLGGNEQFF
>TRBV4-1|TRBJ2-1
CASSQVAMGGVYNEQFF
>TRBV10-3|TRBJ1-1
CAISRTQGARLTEAFF
>TRBV10-2|TRBJ1-2
CASRAKLQGRYGYTF
>TRBV5-4|TRBJ1-1
CASSLFRGIGTEAFF
>TRBV5-1|TRBJ1-6
CASSLDPQGWNNSPLHF
>TRBV19|TRBJ1-1
CASKKGRGNEAFF
>TRBV2|TRBJ2-2
CARYPGPGELFF